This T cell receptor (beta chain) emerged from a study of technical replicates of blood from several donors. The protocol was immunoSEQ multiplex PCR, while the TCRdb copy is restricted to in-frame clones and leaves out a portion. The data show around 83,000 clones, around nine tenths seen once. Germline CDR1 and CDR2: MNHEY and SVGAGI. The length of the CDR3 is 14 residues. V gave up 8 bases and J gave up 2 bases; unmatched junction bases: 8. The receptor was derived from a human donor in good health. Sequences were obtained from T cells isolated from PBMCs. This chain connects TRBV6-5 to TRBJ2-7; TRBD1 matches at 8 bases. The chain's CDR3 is CASQGTGDTYEQYF. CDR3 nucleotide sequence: TGTGCCAGCCAGGGGACAGGCGACACCTACGAGCAGTACTTC.